The 18 T cell receptor beta chains in this list originate from one sample, sequenced in a study of T-cell reconstitution after alpha-beta-depleted transplantation in children. As it was prepared, the TCRbeta library received unique molecular identifiers. TCRdb re-called the PCR reads through MiXCR, storing one row per CDR3 protein. Here the sample spans 670,000 or so distinct CDR3 sequences, about an eighth being singletons. Sequencing was performed on PBMCs, taken before TCRalphabeta/CD19-depleted stem cell transplant. The receptors were gathered from a girl aged 2 to 9 with congenital amegakaryocytic thrombocytopenia, due to receive a stem cell transplant.

Ten or more counts support this clonotype. The rearrangement links TRBV20-1 to TRBJ2-1; the D gene is possibly TRBD2 (5 bases). Germline values: CDR1 DFQATT, CDR2 SNEGSKA (reference sequence). Trimming removed 1 base from V and 2 bases from J, with 15 bases in between. This CDR3 spans 16 amino acids. This chain's CDR3 is CSARGTAGVTYNEQFF. CDR3 in DNA: TGCAGTGCTAGAGGGACGGCCGGGGTTACCTACAATGAGCAGTTCTTC.

Note on this clonotype: This clone may be a read error of a much larger clone one base away. This rearrangement joins TRBV5-1 to TRBJ2-7, with TRBD2 matching over 12 bases. The CDR3 is 15 amino acids. CDR1 is SGHRS, CDR2 YFSETQ, per germline. V trimming: 4 bases; J trimming: 6 bases; junction bases outside the gene matches: 8. The CDR3 protein is CASSLTSGRSVEQYF. CDR3 nucleotides: TGCGCCAGCAGCCTAACTAGCGGGAGGAGCGTCGAGCAGTACTTC.

This clonotype showed up many times. The rearrangement joins TRBV5-1 to TRBJ1-1; 7 bases match TRBD1. The CDR3 covers 16 residues. Trimming took 1 base from V and 1 from J; bases not matched to a gene: 7. Looked up from germline, CDR1 is SGHRS and CDR2 is YFSETQ. The CDR3 is CASSLNPGQRNTEAFF. CDR3 sequence (DNA): TGCGCCAGCAGCTTGAACCCGGGACAGAGGAACACTGAAGCTTTCTTT.

This clonotype has only a few counts. V and J are TRBV20-1 and TRBJ1-4; maybe TRBD1 (6 bases). The V and J ends lost 6 bases and 8 bases respectively, with 19 bases between them. The CDR3 length is 14 residues. CDR1 and CDR2 (germline): DFQATT, SNEGSKA (reference sequence). CDR3 region: CSASGAGEGEKLFF. DNA of the CDR3: TGCAGTGCCTCAGGAGCAGGGGAGGGAGAAAAACTGTTTTTT.

This clonotype was counted ten times or more. The CDR3 spells CSVSSGTLAHEQYF. In nucleotides, the CDR3 is TGCAGCGTTTCTTCCGGGACCCTAGCCCACGAGCAGTACTTC. The rearrangement uses TRBV29-1 and TRBJ2-7; D may match TRBD1 or TRBD2 (5 bases each). Trimming cost V 5 bases and J 5 bases, with 19 bases left between them. This CDR3 has 14 residues. Per the germline V gene, CDR1 is SQVTM and CDR2 is ANQGSEA.

The V and J genes are TRBV7-9 and TRBJ2-3, with D possibly being TRBD1 (6 bases). Trimming stripped 4 bases from V and 2 bases from J, with 13 bases between. The CDR3 extends over 15 amino acids. Germline CDR1 and CDR2: SEHNR and FQNEAQ (reference sequence). The CDR3 nucleotides are TGTGCCAGCAGCTATCACACAGGGACCACAGATACGCAGTATTTT. Translating it yields CASSYHTGTTDTQYF.

This clonotype came up a few times. The gene calls are TRBV5-5 and TRBJ2-7, with D uncertain. Trimming removed 3 bases at V and 9 bases at J, with 10 bases between. CDR1 is SGHKS and CDR2 is YYEKEE in the germline V gene (reference sequence). CDR3 size: 11 residues. The CDR3 loop reads CASSSRRVQYF. The CDR3 nucleotides are TGTGCCAGCAGCTCGAGACGGGTGCAGTACTTC.

The chain carries TRBV7-2 and TRBJ2-7; a possible D gene is TRBD2 (5 bases). Germline V CDR1 and CDR2: SGHTA, FQGNSA. This CDR3 spans 13 amino acids. Trimming took 8 bases from V and 3 from J, leaving 14 bases between them. CDR3 sequence reads: CASARSRGYEQYF. The CDR3 DNA reads as TGTGCCAGCGCCCGAAGCCGGGGCTACGAGCAGTACTTC.

The V and J genes are TRBV6-2 or TRBV6-3 and TRBJ2-1; TRBD2 matches at 10 bases. Per the germline V gene, CDR1 is MNHEY and CDR2 is SVGEGT. Unmatched junction bases numbered 5, after V lost 2 bases and J lost 1 base. This CDR3 comprises 17 residues. The DNA of the CDR3 is TGTGCCAGCAGTTACATTCTAGCGGGAGTGTCCTACAATGAGCAGTTCTTC. This gives the protein CASSYILAGVSYNEQFF.

This clonotype was seen many times. This chain connects TRBV7-9 to TRBJ2-7; D ambiguous. Trimming took off 1 base at V and 3 bases at J, with 10 bases between the two ends. CDR3 length equals 14 residues. Germline V CDR1 and CDR2: SEHNR, FQNEAQ (reference sequence). The CDR3 DNA sequence: TGTGCCAGCAGCTTAGACAGTTCCATCTACGAGCAGTACTTC. As protein: CASSLDSSIYEQYF.

Many counts were recorded for this clonotype. The V call is TRBV28, the J call TRBJ2-1, with D uncertain. This CDR3 has 15 amino acids. V gave up 3 bases and J gave up 0 bases, with 9 bases separating them. In germline, CDR1 is MDHEN, CDR2 SYDVKM. The CDR3 coding sequence is TGTGCCAGCAGTTTTCTACAGCCCTCCTACAATGAGCAGTTCTTC. This codes for CASSFLQPSYNEQFF.

Ten or more counts support this clonotype. The CDR3 sequence: CASSDRGLGETQYF. The DNA for the CDR3 is TGTGCCAGTTCGGACAGGGGGCTTGGAGAGACCCAGTACTTC. This chain uses TRBV19 with TRBJ2-5, with 11 bases lining up with TRBD1. Germline V gives CDR1 LNHDA, CDR2 SQIVND (reference sequence). This CDR3 is 14 amino acids long. V was clipped by 8 bases and J by 4 bases; unmatched bases: 6. The variable domain in full, with the rest retrieved from reference TRBV19 and TRBJ2-5, is DGGITQSPKYLFRKEGQNVTLSCEQNLNHDAMYWYRQDPGQGLRLIYYSQIVNDFQKGDIAEGYSVSREKKESFPLTVTSAQKNPTAFYLCASSDRGLGETQYFGPGTRLLVL.

This clonotype was seen only a few times. The V gene is TRBV6-5, the J gene TRBJ2-5, with 8 nucleotides matching TRBD2. The V gene end was trimmed by 2 bases and the J gene end by 3 bases; junction bases not matched to a gene: 5. This CDR3 is 15 amino acids long. The germline CDR1 and CDR2 sequences are MNHEY and SVGAGI. In nucleotides, the CDR3 is TGTGCCAGCAGTTACGGGCGAGCGGGAGAAGAGACCCAGTACTTC. Protein sequence: CASSYGRAGEETQYF.

At least ten counts were recorded for this clonotype. The gene calls are TRBV4-1 and TRBJ2-7; 7 bases map to TRBD2. V gave up 9 bases and J gave up 0 bases; unmatched junction bases: 5. Germline CDR1 reads MGHRA; CDR2 reads YSYEKL. This CDR3 is built from 13 residues. Here the CDR3 DNA reads TGCGCCAGTTCGGGACTAAACTCCTACGAGCAGTACTTC. Its protein product is CASSGLNSYEQYF.

V gene TRBV5-6 combines with J gene TRBJ2-4; D unresolved. The ends were cut back, 0 bases at V and 1 base at J, with 8 bases in the middle. The CDR3 is 15 amino acids. The germline CDR1 and CDR2 sequences are SGHDT and YYEEEE. CDR3 nucleotides: TGTGCCAGCAGCTTGGGGAAACCGGCCAAAAACATTCAGTACTTC. Amino acids: CASSLGKPAKNIQYF.

A few counts support this clonotype. The chain carries TRBV5-1 and TRBJ2-7, with 8 bases aligning to TRBD2. The ends lost 1 base at V and 0 bases at J; junction bases unmatched: 12. The CDR3 covers 18 residues. Germline CDR1 is SGHRS and CDR2 is YFSETQ. CDR3 loop: CASSLPFLQRESSYEQYF. The CDR3 nucleotides read TGCGCCAGCAGCTTGCCGTTTCTCCAGCGGGAGTCCTCCTACGAGCAGTACTTC.

Ten or more counts support this clonotype. DNA of the CDR3: TGTGCCAGCAGTTTCCAAGCTAATGCTAATGAGCAGTTCTTC. Encoded protein: CASSFQANANEQFF. The chain is built from TRBV28 and TRBJ2-1; D is unresolved. This CDR3 comprises 14 residues. The V end lost 3 bases, the J end lost 7 bases, and 13 bases lay between the germline ends. Germline assignment: CDR1 MDHEN and CDR2 SYDVKM. The full variable domain, its missing parts supplied by reference TRBV28 and TRBJ2-1, is DVKVTQSSRYLVKRTGEKVFLECVQDMDHENMFWYRQDPGLGLRLIYFSYDVKMKEKGDIPEGYSVSREKKERFSLILESASTNQTSMYLCASSFQANANEQFFGPGTRLTVL.

The V gene is TRBV7-9, the J gene TRBJ2-1; D uncertain. Trimming left V 5 bases short and J 7 bases short, with 18 bases between. Per germline, CDR1 SEHNR and CDR2 FQNEAQ (reference sequence). CDR3 length: 15 amino acids. This CDR3 reads CASSAPIPKLNEQFF. CDR3 coding DNA: TGTGCCAGCAGCGCTCCTATTCCCAAACTGAATGAGCAGTTCTTC.